The 8 T cell receptor beta chains presented below share a single source sample, sequenced in a study of radiation and T cells in renal cell carcinoma. The sample's time point: blood 4 weeks post-SBRT, at nephrectomy. The treatment denotes: 15 Gy SBRT to primary tumor, nephrectomy 4 weeks later. Some clones are missing from TCRdb's copy, which holds only in-frame ones; the method was immunoSEQ multiplex PCR. This sample has under 100,000 clones, with 80% to 90% found just once. Specimen: blood, collected from a patient whose treatment included radiotherapy and nephrectomy. The receptors come from a man in his 60s with renal cell carcinoma.

This chain links TRBV28 with TRBJ2-7; D call uncertain. The ends were cut back, 3 bases at V and 4 bases at J, with 7 bases in the middle. The germline V gene has CDR1 MDHEN and CDR2 SYDVKM. This CDR3 is 12 amino acids long. The CDR3: CASSLVAYEQYF. DNA for the CDR3: TGTGCCAGCAGTTTGGTGGCATACGAGCAGTACTTC.

The genes are TRBV4-1 and TRBJ2-7, with D possibly called TRBD1 or TRBD2 (5 bases each). The CDR3 extends over 15 amino acids. Germline V gene lookup returns CDR1 MGHRA and CDR2 YSYEKL. V was cut by 2 bases and J by 2 bases, with 13 bases left in between. DNA of the CDR3: TGCGCCAGCAGCCAACCGGGACGGATTACCTACGAGCAGTACTTC. Protein sequence: CASSQPGRITYEQYF.

The chain couples TRBV5-1 to TRBJ2-1; 8 bases line up with TRBD2. The junction had 12 bases not matched to a gene; V was cut back by 4 bases and J by 9 bases. Germline CDR1 is SGHRS and CDR2 is YFSETQ. The CDR3 consists of 15 residues. The CDR3 DNA is TGCGCCAGCAGCAGTAGCGGGACCGAGTTGGCTGAGCAGTTCTTC. It specifies CASSSSGTELAEQFF.

The rearrangement uses TRBV11-2 and TRBJ2-4; D is undetermined. Germline-derived CDR1 and CDR2 are SGHAT and FQNNGV. The ends were cut back, 2 bases at V and 6 bases at J, with 2 bases in the middle. This CDR3 is 11 amino acids long. The CDR3: CASSLLNIQYF. CDR3 nucleotide sequence: TGTGCCAGCAGCTTATTAAACATTCAGTACTTC.

This clone has more than one count but fewer than ten. The chain is built from TRBV2 and TRBJ1-1; D is perhaps TRBD1 (5 bases). Germline V CDR1 and CDR2: SNHLY, FYNNEI. The CDR3 extends over 14 amino acids. V shed 7 bases and J shed 5 bases, with 17 bases lying between them. The CDR3 region is CASKLDSTVTEAFF. The CDR3 nucleotides read TGTGCCAGCAAATTAGACAGTACCGTAACTGAAGCTTTCTTT.

The chain links TRBV9 to TRBJ2-3; possibly TRBD2 for D (5 bases). Germline assignment: CDR1 SGDLS and CDR2 YYNGEE. Trimming stripped 2 bases from V and 8 bases from J, with 21 bases between. The CDR3 contains 16 residues. The CDR3 DNA reads TGTGCCAGCAGCGTTGGTCTTGGTGGAGCGGATGGTACGCAGTATTTT. Protein sequence: CASSVGLGGADGTQYF.

The V and J genes are TRBV11-2 and TRBJ1-2; D perhaps matches TRBD1 (5 bases). The V gene lost 5 bases and the J gene lost 9 bases, with 19 bases spanning the gap. CDR1 and CDR2 (germline): SGHAT, FQNNGV. This CDR3 is 14 amino acids long. In DNA, the CDR3 is TGTGCCAGCAGCCTTCCCGGGACGCAGAGCAGCTACACCTTC. It is translated as CASSLPGTQSSYTF.

J is TRBJ1-4 and V is TRBV20-1; D is unclear. Germline V gene sequence: CDR1 DFQATT, CDR2 SNEGSKA (reference sequence). Trimming left V 6 bases short and J 7 bases short, with 9 bases between. The CDR3 runs 11 residues. The CDR3 protein is CSAEAFEKLFF. The CDR3 DNA reads as TGCAGTGCAGAGGCGTTTGAAAAACTGTTTTTT.